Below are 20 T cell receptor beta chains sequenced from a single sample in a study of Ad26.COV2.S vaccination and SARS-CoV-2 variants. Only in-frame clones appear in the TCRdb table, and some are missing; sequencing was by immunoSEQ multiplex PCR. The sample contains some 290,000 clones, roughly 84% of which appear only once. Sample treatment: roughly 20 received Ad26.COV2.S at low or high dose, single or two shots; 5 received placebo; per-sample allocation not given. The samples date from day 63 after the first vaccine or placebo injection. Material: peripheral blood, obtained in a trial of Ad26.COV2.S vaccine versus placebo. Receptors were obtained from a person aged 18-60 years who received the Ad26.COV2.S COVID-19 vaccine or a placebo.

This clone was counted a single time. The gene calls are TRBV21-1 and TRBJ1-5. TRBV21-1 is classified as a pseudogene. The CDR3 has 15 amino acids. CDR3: CASSITVGGNQPQHF. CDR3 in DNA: TGTGCCAGCAGCATAACAGTCGGGGGCAATCAGCCCCAGCATTTT.

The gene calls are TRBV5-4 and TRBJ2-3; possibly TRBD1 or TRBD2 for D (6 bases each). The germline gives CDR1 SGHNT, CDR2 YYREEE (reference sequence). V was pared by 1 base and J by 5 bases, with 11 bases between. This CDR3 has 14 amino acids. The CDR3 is CASSLRGAGDTQYF. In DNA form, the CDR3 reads TGTGCCAGCAGCTTGAGGGGGGCCGGAGATACGCAGTATTTT. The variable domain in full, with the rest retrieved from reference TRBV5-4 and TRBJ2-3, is ETGVTQSPTHLIKTRGQQVTLRCSSQSGHNTVSWYQQALGQGPQFIFQYYREEENGRGNFPPRFSGLQFPNYSSELNVNALELDDSALYLCASSLRGAGDTQYFGPGTRLTVL.

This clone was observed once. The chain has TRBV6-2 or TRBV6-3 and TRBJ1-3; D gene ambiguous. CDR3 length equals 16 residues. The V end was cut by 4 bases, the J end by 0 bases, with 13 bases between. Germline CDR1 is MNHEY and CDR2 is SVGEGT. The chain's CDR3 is CASSSGRLLSGNTIYF. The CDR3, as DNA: TGTGCCAGCAGTTCCGGGCGGCTTCTCTCTGGAAACACCATATATTTT.

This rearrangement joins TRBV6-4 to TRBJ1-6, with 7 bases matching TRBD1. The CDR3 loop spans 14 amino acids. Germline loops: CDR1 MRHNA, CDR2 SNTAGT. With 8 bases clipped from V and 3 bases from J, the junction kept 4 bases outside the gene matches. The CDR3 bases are TGTGCCAGCTCGCCAGGGGGCTATAATTCACCCCTCCACTTT. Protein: CASSPGGYNSPLHF.

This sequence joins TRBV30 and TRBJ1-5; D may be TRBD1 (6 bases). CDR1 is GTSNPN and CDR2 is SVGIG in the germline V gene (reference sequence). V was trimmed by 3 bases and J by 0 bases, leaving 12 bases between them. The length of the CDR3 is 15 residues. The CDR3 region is CAWRGPGASNQPQHF. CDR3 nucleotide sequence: TGTGCCTGGAGGGGCCCAGGGGCTAGCAATCAGCCCCAGCATTTT.

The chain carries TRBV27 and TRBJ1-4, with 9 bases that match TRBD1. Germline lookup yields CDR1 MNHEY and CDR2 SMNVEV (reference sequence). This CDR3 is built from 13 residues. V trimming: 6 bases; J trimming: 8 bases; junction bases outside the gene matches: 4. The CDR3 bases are TGTGCCAGCAGCTTCGGGACAGGGGAAAAACTGTTTTTT. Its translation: CASSFGTGEKLFF.

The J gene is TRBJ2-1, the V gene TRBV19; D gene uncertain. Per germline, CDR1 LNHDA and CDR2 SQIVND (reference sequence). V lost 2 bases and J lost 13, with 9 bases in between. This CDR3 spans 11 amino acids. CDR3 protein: CASSIKTKQFF. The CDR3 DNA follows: TGTGCCAGTAGTATAAAGACAAAACAGTTCTTC.

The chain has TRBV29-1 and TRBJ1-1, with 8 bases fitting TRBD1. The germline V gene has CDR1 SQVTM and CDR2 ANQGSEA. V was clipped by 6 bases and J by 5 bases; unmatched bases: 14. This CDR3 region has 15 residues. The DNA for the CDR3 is TGCAGCGTCCCATCTACAGGGGGGATACGGACTGAAGCTTTCTTT. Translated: CSVPSTGGIRTEAFF.

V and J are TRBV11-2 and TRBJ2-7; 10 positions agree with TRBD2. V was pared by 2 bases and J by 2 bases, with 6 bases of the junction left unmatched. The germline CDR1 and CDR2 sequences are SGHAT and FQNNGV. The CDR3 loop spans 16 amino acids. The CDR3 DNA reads TGTGCCAGCAGCTTATTGATAGGGACTAGCGCCTACGAGCAGTACTTC. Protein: CASSLLIGTSAYEQYF. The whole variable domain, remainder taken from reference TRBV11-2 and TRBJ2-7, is EAGVAQSPRYKIIEKRQSVAFWCNPISGHATLYWYQQILGQGPKLLIQFQNNGVVDDSQLPKDRFSAERLKGVDSTLKIQPAKLEDSAVYLCASSLLIGTSAYEQYFGPGTRLTVT.

In DNA, the CDR3 is TGTGCCAGTAGTAGGACAGGGTTGAATGAGCAGTTCTTC. Translated, it gives CASSRTGLNEQFF. The chain has TRBV19 and TRBJ2-1; TRBD1 matches at 8 bases. J gave up 7 bases and V 4 bases, and 3 bases lay outside the gene matches. The CDR3 totals 13 residues. Germline loops: CDR1 LNHDA, CDR2 SQIVND (reference sequence).

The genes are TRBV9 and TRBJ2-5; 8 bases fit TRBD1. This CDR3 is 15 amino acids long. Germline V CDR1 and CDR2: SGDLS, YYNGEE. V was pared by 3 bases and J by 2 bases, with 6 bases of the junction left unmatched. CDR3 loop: CASSAFDRGQETQYF. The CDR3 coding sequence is TGTGCCAGCAGCGCCTTTGACAGGGGTCAAGAGACCCAGTACTTC.

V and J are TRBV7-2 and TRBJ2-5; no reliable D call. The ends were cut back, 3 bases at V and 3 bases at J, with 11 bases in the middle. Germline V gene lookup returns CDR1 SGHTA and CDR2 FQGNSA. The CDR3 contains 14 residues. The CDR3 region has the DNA TGTGCCAGCAGCTTTATACTCCGCGAAGAGACCCAGTACTTC. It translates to CASSFILREETQYF.

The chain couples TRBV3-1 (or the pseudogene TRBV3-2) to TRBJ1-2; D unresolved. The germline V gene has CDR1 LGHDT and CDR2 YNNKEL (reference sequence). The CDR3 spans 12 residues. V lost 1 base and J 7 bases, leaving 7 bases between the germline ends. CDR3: CASSQGGVGYTF. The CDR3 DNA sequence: TGTGCCAGCAGCCAAGGTGGAGTTGGCTACACCTTC.

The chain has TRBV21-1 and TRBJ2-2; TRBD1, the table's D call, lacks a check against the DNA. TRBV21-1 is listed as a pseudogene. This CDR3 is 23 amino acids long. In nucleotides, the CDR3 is TGTGCCAGAATACCCTCGGGACAGCAGAGCAAATTAAGCCGGCGAAGGGTCGCCGGGGAGCTGTTTTTT. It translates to CARIPSGQQSKLSRRRVAGELFF.

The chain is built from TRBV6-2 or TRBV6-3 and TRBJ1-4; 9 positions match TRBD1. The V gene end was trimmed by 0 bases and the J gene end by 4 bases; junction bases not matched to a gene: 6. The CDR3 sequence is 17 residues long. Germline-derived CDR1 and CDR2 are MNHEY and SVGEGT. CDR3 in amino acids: CASSYSTGTGNNEKLFF. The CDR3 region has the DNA TGTGCCAGCAGTTACTCGACCGGGACAGGGAATAATGAAAAACTGTTTTTT.

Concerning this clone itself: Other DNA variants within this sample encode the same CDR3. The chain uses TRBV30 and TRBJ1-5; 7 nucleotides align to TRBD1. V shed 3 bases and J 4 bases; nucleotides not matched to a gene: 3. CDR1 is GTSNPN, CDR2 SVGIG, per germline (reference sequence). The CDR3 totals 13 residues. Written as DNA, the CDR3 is TGTGCCTGGAGCGTGGACAGGAATCAGCCCCAGCATTTT. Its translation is CAWSVDRNQPQHF.

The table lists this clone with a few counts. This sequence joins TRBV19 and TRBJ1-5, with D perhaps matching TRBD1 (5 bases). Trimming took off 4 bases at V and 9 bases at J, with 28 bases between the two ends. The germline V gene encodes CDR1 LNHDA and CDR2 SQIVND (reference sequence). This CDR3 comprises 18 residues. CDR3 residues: CASSTGPGTGSGNGPQHF. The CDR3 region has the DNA TGTGCCAGTAGTACAGGGCCCGGGACGGGCAGCGGCAACGGGCCCCAGCATTTT.

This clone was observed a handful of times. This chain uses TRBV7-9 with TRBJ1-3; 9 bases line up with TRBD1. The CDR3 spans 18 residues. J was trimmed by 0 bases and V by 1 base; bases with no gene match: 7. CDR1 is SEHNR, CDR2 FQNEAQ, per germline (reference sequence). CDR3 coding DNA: TGTGCCAGCAGCTTAGAGCTAAGGACAGGGGCCTCTGGAAACACCATATATTTT. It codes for CASSLELRTGASGNTIYF.

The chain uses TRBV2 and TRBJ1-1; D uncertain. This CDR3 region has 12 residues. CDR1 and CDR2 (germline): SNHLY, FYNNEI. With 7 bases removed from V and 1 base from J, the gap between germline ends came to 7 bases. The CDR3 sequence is CASTEKNTEAFF. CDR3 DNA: TGTGCCAGCACGGAGAAGAACACTGAAGCTTTCTTT. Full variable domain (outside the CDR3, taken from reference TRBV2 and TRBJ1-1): EPEVTQTPSHQVTQMGQEVILRCVPISNHLYFYWYRQILGQKVEFLVSFYNNEISEKSEIFDDQFSVERPDGSNFTLKIRSTKLEDSAMYFCASTEKNTEAFFGQGTRLTVV.

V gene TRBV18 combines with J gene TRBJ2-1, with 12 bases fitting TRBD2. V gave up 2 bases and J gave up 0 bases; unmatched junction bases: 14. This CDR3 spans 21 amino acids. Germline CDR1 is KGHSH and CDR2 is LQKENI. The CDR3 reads CASSPSSGGLAGGSSYNEQFF. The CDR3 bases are TGTGCCAGCTCACCATCTTCCGGAGGGCTAGCGGGGGGGAGCTCCTACAATGAGCAGTTCTTC.